The following is a TCR beta chain sequence with its context. In the original processing: How many nucleated cells were present was estimated from reference gene primer amplification. Some clones are missing from TCRdb's copy, which holds only in-frame ones; the method was immunoSEQ multiplex PCR. From that table come the V and J calls and clone size; the DNA was used to work out D and trimming. This table has about 370,000 clones, around 90% appearing once. The sample is drawn from a study of blood T cell repertoires in COVID-19. Study-level background: PBMCs, B-cell-depleted T cells, or T cells were the source of the cDNA or gDNA that made up the material.

The TCR originated in a woman younger than 45 with COVID-19, enrolled during active disease. The specimen sequenced was peripheral blood.

The CDR3 here is CASSLPGTSGETQYF. Written as DNA, the CDR3 is TGTGCCAGCAGCTTACCCGGGACTAGTGGCGAGACCCAGTACTTC. The V and J genes are TRBV5-4 and TRBJ2-5; 8 positions agree with TRBD2. After removal of 2 bases from V and 5 bases from J, the junction contained 8 bases not matched to a gene. The germline CDR1 and CDR2 sequences are SGHNT and YYREEE (reference sequence). This CDR3 is 15 amino acids long.